The sequence of this T cell receptor (beta chain) was determined in a study of glioma-infiltrating T cells. Germline V gene lookup returns CDR1 MNHNS and CDR2 SASEGT. The V end was cut by 6 bases, the J end by 10 bases, with 19 bases between. This CDR3 region has 14 residues. Concerning this clonotype itself: Its target is unknown. This sequence may be a read error, since a much larger clone differs from it by one base.

Broader study findings: Only very few CDR3 sequences appeared in both tissue and blood. Above-expected tissue-blood divergence occurred in all gliomas, most in low-grade ones.

Amplification of TCR alpha and beta CDR3 regions from RNA used iRepertoire nested multiplex PCR. Tissue mRNA or PBMC total RNA, roughly 100-400 ng, went into one-step reverse transcription and amplification. TCRdb re-derived calls from the multiplex PCR reads in MiXCR, one entry per CDR3 protein. The data hold about 180,000 distinct CDR3 sequences, with more than 35% observed a single time. The sequenced sample consisted of glioma tissue, nonneoplastic brain tissue, or PBMCs (not recorded which). The TCR comes from a human donor with low-grade glioma or glioblastoma, undergoing nonglioma brain surgery, or in good health (not recorded which). The V and J genes are TRBV6-1 and TRBJ1-5; D is perhaps TRBD1 (6 bases). CDR3 sequence: CASRPYRDFQPQHF. The CDR3 region has the DNA TGTGCCAGCAGGCCCTACAGGGACTTTCAACCCCAGCATTTT.